This T cell receptor (beta chain) was identified in a study of blood T cell repertoires in COVID-19. Across the whole study: From T cells, B-cell-depleted T cells, or PBMCs came the material, which was cDNA or gDNA.

Original processing methods: Reference gene primers were amplified, and this amplification served to estimate nucleated cell counts. Assay used: immunoSEQ multiplex PCR; TCRdb lists only in-frame clones, some missing. V and J calls and clone size are those listed in that table; D and trimming were worked out from the DNA. Among tens of thousands of clones listed, roughly 91% were seen once. Germline lookup yields CDR1 LGHDT and CDR2 YNNKEL (reference sequence). CDR3 length equals 15 residues. The trim removed 7 bases at V and 6 bases at J, leaving 7 bases unmatched. V and J are TRBV3-1 (or the pseudogene TRBV3-2) and TRBJ2-2, with TRBD2 matching 11 bases. The sequenced sample consisted of peripheral blood. This receptor was taken from a human donor in a cohort sampled during active COVID-19. CDR3 in DNA: TGTGCCAGCACCCGACTAGCGGGAAGGTCCGGGGAGCTGTTTTTT. Translated, it gives CASTRLAGRSGELFF.